One sample yielded the 6 T cell receptor beta chains listed below, sequenced in a study of control samples from healthy donors and cancer patients. Sequencing was performed with immunoSEQ multiplex PCR; in TCRdb, only in-frame clones are kept and a portion is missing. Of about 160,000 clones listed, approximately 96% were seen once; the top ten hold over 1%. The sequencing sample was made of blood. The receptors stem from a woman aged 25 to 39 in good health.

A single count supports this clone. J is TRBJ1-5 and V is TRBV5-6; perhaps TRBD1 as D (6 bases). Germline V gene data show CDR1 as SGHDT and CDR2 as YYEEEE. This CDR3 has 14 residues. Trimming removed 3 bases from V and 3 bases from J, with 10 bases in between. The CDR3 DNA is TGTGCCAGCAGCTCCGGGACAATCAATCAGCCCCAGCATTTT. Its translation is CASSSGTINQPQHF.

This rearrangement joins TRBV14 to TRBJ2-1; 7 bases are shared with TRBD2. This CDR3 comprises 15 residues. Germline loops: CDR1 SGHDN, CDR2 FVKESK. V was pared by 4 bases and J by 4 bases, with 7 bases of the junction left unmatched. The CDR3 loop is CASSPAAGWYNEQFF. The CDR3 coding sequence is TGTGCCAGCAGCCCCGCAGCGGGATGGTACAATGAGCAGTTCTTC. Complete variable domain (other parts from reference TRBV14 and TRBJ2-1): EAGVTQFPSHSVIEKGQTVTLRCDPISGHDNLYWYRRVMGKEIKFLLHFVKESKQDESGMPNNRFLAERTGGTYSTLKVQPAELEDSGVYFCASSPAAGWYNEQFFGPGTRLTVL.

The chain uses TRBV7-9 and TRBJ2-7; D is unclear. With 6 bases removed from V and 2 bases from J, the gap between germline ends came to 8 bases. This CDR3 is 12 amino acids long. Germline assignment: CDR1 SEHNR and CDR2 FQNEAQ (reference sequence). This CDR3 reads CASSLGTYEQYF. The DNA for the CDR3 is TGTGCCAGCAGTCTCGGAACCTACGAGCAGTACTTC.

The J gene is TRBJ2-2, the V gene TRBV28; the D gene could be TRBD1 or TRBD2 (6 bases each). V lost 5 bases and J lost 3, with 13 bases in between. Germline V CDR1 and CDR2: MDHEN, SYDVKM. This CDR3 contains 15 residues. The CDR3 here is CASSPGADYTGELFF. CDR3 nucleotides: TGTGCCAGCAGTCCGGGGGCAGACTACACCGGGGAGCTGTTTTTT.

The chain employs TRBV10-3 and TRBJ2-7; 9 positions match TRBD1. The trim removed 3 bases at V and 2 bases at J, leaving 8 bases unmatched. This CDR3 has 16 amino acids. In germline, CDR1 is ENHRY, CDR2 SYGVKD. CDR3 in amino acids: CAISDLGQGLTYEQYF. CDR3 coding DNA: TGTGCCATCAGTGACCTCGGACAGGGGTTAACCTACGAGCAGTACTTC.

V usage is TRBV27 and J usage is TRBJ1-6; tentatively, D is TRBD1 (5 bases). CDR1 and CDR2 from the germline V gene are MNHEY and SMNVEV (reference sequence). Trimming shortened V by 3 bases and J by 14 bases, and 20 bases separated the two germline ends. The CDR3 is made up of 15 amino acids. CDR3 loop: CASSFSGPAPSTLHF. The CDR3 DNA reads TGTGCCAGCAGTTTCTCGGGACCAGCTCCCTCGACCCTCCACTTT.